This T cell receptor (beta chain) was observed in a study of T cell responses to AZD1222 COVID-19 vaccine. Germline CDR1 is LNHDA and CDR2 is SQIVND (reference sequence). V lost 6 bases, J lost 8 bases, and 8 bases lay in between. The CDR3 contains 11 residues. Produced via immunoSEQ multiplex PCR; TCRdb's table is partial and in-frame only. The table has some 180,000 clones, 80% to 95% seen once. A note on this clone: The target antigen is unknown.

Regarding the study as a whole: Vaccination with two AZD1222 doses was followed by a rise in Spike-specific TCR breadth and depth. There were repertoire samples only from the period after the peak T cell response. Dominant at 160-218 and 743-854, vaccine-associated CD4 TCRs also spanned spike. Recipients of AZD1222 seropositive at baseline numbered only six or seven.

The sample in question was peripheral blood, obtained on day 0 of AZD1222 vaccination. The rearrangement joins TRBV19 to TRBJ2-1; D possibly corresponds to TRBD1 (6 bases). This receptor was identified in an adult in good health. CDR3 region: CASRQGHEQFF. CDR3 DNA: TGTGCCAGTAGGCAGGGGCATGAGCAGTTCTTC. Supplemented by reference TRBV19 and TRBJ2-1, the full variable domain reads DGGITQSPKYLFRKEGQNVTLSCEQNLNHDAMYWYRQDPGQGLRLIYYSQIVNDFQKGDIAEGYSVSREKKESFPLTVTSAQKNPTAFYLCASRQGHEQFFGPGTRLTVL.